This TCR beta chain was documented in a study of cytomegalovirus exposure and HLA in healthy donors. Whole-study context: A data release that came early held some 84 million unique TCRs from HLA-typed donors.

Germline V gene sequence: CDR1 GTSNPN, CDR2 SVGIG (reference sequence). CDR3 size: 15 residues. V lost 8 bases, J lost 0 bases, and 17 bases lay in between. In its sample, this clone was seen a few times. The antigen remains undetermined. Primers: 60 Vbeta forward and 13 Jbeta reverse. This table comes from immunoSEQ multiplex PCR, and its TCRdb copy is limited to in-frame clones, with some not included. The table lists 90,000 to 100,000 clones, approximately 76% of them singletons, with under 20% in the top ten. Study-wide points: Investigators reported 150 to 200 TCR beta chains as tied to cytomegalovirus. In a later analysis, HLA-associated TCR beta chains were more clonally expanded than equally common others.

The rearrangement joins TRBV30 to TRBJ1-3, with D perhaps matching TRBD1 (5 bases). The sample comprised PBMCs. The receptor was derived from a woman aged 55 to 70 in good health and CMV-seropositive. CDR3 DNA: TGTGCCAGGACCTCGGGACTGCTCTCTGGAAACACCATATATTTT. Its protein product is CARTSGLLSGNTIYF.